This TCR beta chain was identified during a study of CD8 T cells in Susac syndrome. This clonotype was seen a single time. The CDR3 sequence is 13 residues long. In germline, CDR1 is LNHDA, CDR2 SQIVND (reference sequence). V lost 6 bases, J lost 4 bases, and 4 bases stayed unmatched. Random hexamers were used to reverse transcribe the RNA input (roughly 0.5 to 1 ug). TCRdb ran MiXCR on the immunoSEQ multiplex PCR reads and lists one entry per CDR3 protein. The sample has approximately 150,000 distinct CDR3 sequences, under 95% seen once. The receptor was derived from a human donor in good health. Sequencing used CD4+ T cells from PBMCs. The chain has TRBV19 and TRBJ1-1, with 8 positions matching TRBD1. CDR3 in DNA: TGTGCCAGTAGGGTTACAGGGGGCACTGAAGCTTTCTTT. As protein: CASRVTGGTEAFF.